This T cell receptor beta chain was observed in a study of OX40 agonist ivuxolimab in advanced cancers. Study overall: In three patients, partial responses were observed, one with hepatocellular carcinoma and two with cutaneous melanoma.

Libraries were prepared by immunoSEQ multiplex PCR; TCRdb keeps only in-frame clonotypes and omits some of them. This sample yields tens of thousands of clones, of which 92% are seen a single time; around 15% belongs to the top ten. V gave up 4 bases and J gave up 7 bases, with 11 bases separating them. CDR1 MNHEY and CDR2 SMNVEV come from the germline V gene (reference sequence). This CDR3 has 12 amino acids. The gene calls are TRBV27 and TRBJ2-7; a weak D match, TRBD2 (6 bases). This sample comprised CD4+ or CD8+ T cells sorted from blood, obtained in a trial of the OX40 agonist ivuxolimab. This receptor was identified in an adult with an advanced solid tumor such as melanoma, head and neck, liver or kidney cancer. The CDR3 sequence is CASSWPGGEQYF. The CDR3 DNA reads TGTGCCAGCAGTTGGCCCGGGGGTGAGCAGTACTTC.